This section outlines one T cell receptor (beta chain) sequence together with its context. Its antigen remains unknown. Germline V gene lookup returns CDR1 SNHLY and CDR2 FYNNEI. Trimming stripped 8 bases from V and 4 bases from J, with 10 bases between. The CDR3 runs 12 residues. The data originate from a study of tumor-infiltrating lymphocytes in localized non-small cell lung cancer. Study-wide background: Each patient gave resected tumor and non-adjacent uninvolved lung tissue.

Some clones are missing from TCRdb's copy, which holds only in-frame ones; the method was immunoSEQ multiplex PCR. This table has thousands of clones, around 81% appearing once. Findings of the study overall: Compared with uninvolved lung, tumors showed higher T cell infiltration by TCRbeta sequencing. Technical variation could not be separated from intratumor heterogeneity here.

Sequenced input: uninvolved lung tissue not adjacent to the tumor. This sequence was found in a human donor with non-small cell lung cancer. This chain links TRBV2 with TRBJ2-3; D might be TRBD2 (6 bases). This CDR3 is CASSGGPDTQYF. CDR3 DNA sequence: TGTGCCAGCTCCGGGGGACCAGATACGCAGTATTTT.